Listed below are T cell receptor beta chains from one sample, sequenced in a study of CD8+CD57+ T cells in acquired aplastic anemia. In TCRdb, the reads were re-called with MiXCR into one record per CDR3 protein. The sample contains a few hundred thousand distinct CDR3 sequences, 55% to 60% of which appear only once. The specimen sequenced was sorted CD4+, CD8+, or CD8+CD57+ T cells (not recorded which) from PBMCs. Source of these receptors: a human donor with severe aplastic anemia or a healthy control (not recorded which). Each CDR3 is given with its conserved first and last residue. A D gene is named only where the DNA matches it firmly. Not all rows give a size; the values are once, few, many and, for expanded clones, a class.

few,TRBV7-6,TRBJ2-5,TRBD1,TGTGCCAGCAGCTTGGGGACAGGGGGAATACAAGAGACCCAGTACTTC,CASSLGTGGIQETQYF
-,TRBV9,TRBJ2-3,-,TGTGCCAGCATTCCGGTCGAGGGCACAGATACGCAGTATTTT,CASIPVEGTDTQYF
-,TRBV5-1,TRBJ2-5,TRBD1,TGTGCCAGCAGCCCCCACGCTACAGGGGTCGAGACCCAGTACTTC,CASSPHATGVETQYF
-,TRBV11-3,TRBJ2-1,-,TGTGCCAGCAGCTTAGACCAGGGTCCAACAGATACGCAGTTCTTC,CASSLDQGPTDTQFF
few,TRBV6-2/TRBV6-3,TRBJ1-5,-,TGTGCCAGCAGCCGGAGTGTAATCCAGCCCCAGCATTTT,CASSRSVIQPQHF
-,TRBV24-1,TRBJ1-6,-,TGTGCCACCCTCGCTTCCGAGGGCTCCTATAATTCACCCCTCCACTTT,CATLASEGSYNSPLHF
few,TRBV5-1,TRBJ2-3,-,TGCGCCAGCAGCTTGGAGCCGGGACTCCTCACAGATACGCAGTATTTT,CASSLEPGLLTDTQYF
-,TRBV9,TRBJ1-4,TRBD1,TGTGCCAGCAGCGGGCAGGGGGGACTCTCTGGAAAACTGTTTTTT,CASSGQGGLSGKLFF
-,TRBV2,TRBJ2-3,-,TGTGCCAGCAGTCCGGACGTGAGGGGCACTAGCACAGATACGCAGTATTTT,CASSPDVRGTSTDTQYF
-,TRBV29-1,TRBJ1-4,TRBD1,TGCAGCGCCTCGGACAGGGAGGCAACTAATGAAAAACTGTTTTTT,CSASDREATNEKLFF
once,TRBV29-1,TRBJ2-7,-,TGCAGCGTTGAAGATCGGGACTCCTACGAGCAGTACTTC,CSVEDRDSYEQYF
-,TRBV24-1,TRBJ1-2,-,TGTGCCACCAGTAGCGGCCCCATGCGCTTC,CATSSGPMRF
many,TRBV11-3,TRBJ2-3,-,TGCGCCAGCAGCCTCCGAGGACTTAGCACAGATACGCAGTATTTT,CASSLRGLSTDTQYF
once,TRBV12-5,TRBJ1-2,TRBD1,TGTGCTAGTGGTCCCGAGGACAGGGGACGAGGCTACACCTTC,CASGPEDRGRGYTF
-,TRBV19,TRBJ2-7,-,TGTGCCAGTAGTATCCAGCCTTGGTACGAGCAGTACTTC,CASSIQPWYEQYF
many,TRBV20-1,TRBJ2-3,-,TGCAGTGCTCCACCTGCGCCTAGCACAGATACGCAGTATTTT,CSAPPAPSTDTQYF
-,TRBV6-2/TRBV6-3,TRBJ1-2,TRBD1,TGTGCCAGCAGGGCCCTTGGGGACAGTACTAACTATGGCTACACCTTC,CASRALGDSTNYGYTF
-,TRBV2,TRBJ2-3,-,TGTGCCAGCAGTTACCCCCCAAGCACAGATACGCAGTATTTT,CASSYPPSTDTQYF
-,TRBV7-9,TRBJ2-7,-,TGTGCCAGCAGCTTGCTGGAGGGCTACGAGCAGTACTTC,CASSLLEGYEQYF
once,TRBV10-3,TRBJ1-1,-,TGTGCCATCAGTGAAGATCCTAACACTGAAGCTTTCTTT,CAISEDPNTEAFF
-,TRBV9,TRBJ1-6,TRBD1,TGTGCCAGCAGCGTGGCCGGACAGGGAAATCATAATTCACCCCTCCACTTT,CASSVAGQGNHNSPLHF
once,TRBV14,TRBJ2-5,-,TGTGCCGGCGGCCAGCTGAGAGAGACCCAGTACTTC,CAGGQLRETQYF
-,TRBV12-3/TRBV12-4,TRBJ1-2,-,TGTGCCAGCAGTAGACGGGCCAGGGAAGGCTACACCTTC,CASSRRAREGYTF
-,TRBV2,TRBJ2-3,TRBD2,TGTGCCAGCAGCTTGATAAGCGGGACTAACACAGATACGCAGTATTTT,CASSLISGTNTDTQYF
once,TRBV15,TRBJ2-5,-,TGTGCCACCAGCCTCGTGGGGGGCCAGGGGACCCAGTACTTC,CATSLVGGQGTQYF
-,TRBV7-9,TRBJ1-4,-,TGTGCCAGCAGCTCGCTTGGGGAGGACAATGAAAAACTGTTTTTT,CASSSLGEDNEKLFF
few,TRBV9,TRBJ1-1,TRBD1,TGTGCCAGCGCTGGACAGGGTTCCACTGAAGCTTTCTTT,CASAGQGSTEAFF
once,TRBV29-1,TRBJ2-5,TRBD1,TGCAGCGCACTAACAGGGGTGGATACCCAGTACTTC,CSALTGVDTQYF
many,TRBV20-1,TRBJ1-5,-,TGCAGTGCTAGAGTGGGAGGTAGCAATCAGCCCCAGCATTTT,CSARVGGSNQPQHF
-,TRBV7-6,TRBJ2-3,-,TGTGCCAGCAGCTACCGGGACACCATTAGCACAGATACGCAGTATTTT,CASSYRDTISTDTQYF
-,TRBV7-2,TRBJ1-4,-,TGTGCCAGCAGCTTTGGGGGGGGAAGGTCGGAACTGTTTTTT,CASSFGGGRSELFF
-,TRBV28,TRBJ2-2,-,TGTGCCAGCAGTTCCCAGATCACCGGGGAGCTGTTTTTT,CASSSQITGELFF
few,TRBV12-3/TRBV12-4,TRBJ2-5,TRBD1,TGTGCCAGCAGCTATACAGGGGGTTTAGAGACCCAGTACTTC,CASSYTGGLETQYF
-,TRBV14,TRBJ2-7,-,TGTGCCAGCAGCCAACGCAGAAACTACGAGCAGTACTTC,CASSQRRNYEQYF
many,TRBV10-3,TRBJ1-1,-,TGTGCCATCAGTCCACAACTATCTCTGAACACTGAAGCTTTCTTT,CAISPQLSLNTEAFF
few,TRBV20-1,TRBJ1-2,-,TGCAGTGCTAGTCACGTATCAAATACGGGTGGCTACACCTTC,CSASHVSNTGGYTF
-,TRBV7-2,TRBJ2-2,-,TGTGCCAGCAGCGAGCCGGGCCGGTACACCGGGGAGCTGTTTTTT,CASSEPGRYTGELFF
once,TRBV20-1,TRBJ2-1,-,TGCAGTGCCAGCACCCTTGACGGGGGTTACAATGAGCAGTTCTTC,CSASTLDGGYNEQFF
-,TRBV10-3,TRBJ2-6,-,TGTGCCATCAATTTGGGCACCTCTGGGGCCAACGTCCTGACTTTC,CAINLGTSGANVLTF
many,TRBV13,TRBJ2-7,-,TGTGCCAGCAGCCGCTACACTACTCGGACAGAGAGCTACTACGAGCAGTACTTC,CASSRYTTRTESYYEQYF
-,TRBV29-1,TRBJ1-1,-,TGCAGCGTTGAGGGGCAGGGCGTAGGCACTGAAGCTTTCTTT,CSVEGQGVGTEAFF
-,TRBV19,TRBJ1-1,-,TGTGCCAGTAGTCCAAGAGGGGGGAATGAAGCTTTCTTT,CASSPRGGNEAFF
many,TRBV11-1,TRBJ2-5,-,TGTGCCAGCAGCCCCAGGGTCGGGGAGACCCAGTACTTC,CASSPRVGETQYF
many,TRBV12-3/TRBV12-4,TRBJ2-2,-,TGTGCCAGCAGTGGGCGACGAACGAACACCGGGGAGCTGTTTTTT,CASSGRRTNTGELFF
once,TRBV5-1,TRBJ1-6,TRBD1,TGCGCCAGCAGCTTGGACGGACAGGGCTCCTACGAGCAGAGCTCCTATAATTCACCCCTCCACTTT,CASSLDGQGSYEQSSYNSPLHF
-,TRBV7-8,TRBJ2-3,TRBD2,TGTGCCAGCATCGCGGGACTAGCGACAGTAGATACGCAGTATTTT,CASIAGLATVDTQYF